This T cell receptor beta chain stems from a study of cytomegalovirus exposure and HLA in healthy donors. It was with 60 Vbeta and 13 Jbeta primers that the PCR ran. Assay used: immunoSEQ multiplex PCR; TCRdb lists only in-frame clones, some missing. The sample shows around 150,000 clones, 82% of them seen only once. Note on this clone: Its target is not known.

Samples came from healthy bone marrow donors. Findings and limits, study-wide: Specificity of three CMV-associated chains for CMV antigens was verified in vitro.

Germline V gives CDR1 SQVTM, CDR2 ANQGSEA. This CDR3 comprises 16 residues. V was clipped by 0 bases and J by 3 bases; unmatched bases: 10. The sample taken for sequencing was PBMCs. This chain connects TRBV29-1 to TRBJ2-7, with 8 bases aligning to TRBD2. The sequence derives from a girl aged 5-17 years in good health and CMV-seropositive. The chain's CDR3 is CSVEDDQSGSLYEQYF. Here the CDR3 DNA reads TGCAGCGTTGAAGATGATCAGAGCGGGAGTCTCTACGAGCAGTACTTC.